This T cell receptor (beta chain) was found in a study of Ad26.COV2.S vaccination and SARS-CoV-2 variants. Study as a whole: Donor joined the COV1001 Ad26.COV2.S trial arm. Study-level findings and limits: Reported findings describe substantial breadth in spike-specific CD8+ and CD4+ T cell responses following vaccination. It was vaccine recipients, not placebo recipients, who had the higher spike-specific TCR breadth.

The CDR3 sequence is 15 residues long. Germline V CDR1 and CDR2: LNHDA, SQIVND (reference sequence). V was trimmed by 4 bases and J by 2 bases, leaving 14 bases between them. On this clone: Its antigen is unidentified.

The assay was immunoSEQ multiplex PCR, and TCRdb's table has in-frame clones only and misses some. The sample lists some 350,000 clones, 90% occurring once. Treatment given: about 20 received Ad26.COV2.S at low or high dose, single or two shots; about 5 received placebo; per-sample allocation not given. The samples date from day 63 after the first vaccine or placebo injection. A Boston adult aged 18-55 years was the donor. Sequencing used peripheral blood, obtained in a trial of Ad26.COV2.S vaccine versus placebo. The sequence came from a person aged 18-60 years who received the Ad26.COV2.S COVID-19 vaccine or a placebo. J is TRBJ1-2 and V is TRBV19; possible D gene TRBD1, 6 bases. The CDR3 is CASSTHRDGNYGYTF. CDR3 nucleotides: TGTGCCAGTAGTACCCACAGGGACGGCAACTATGGCTACACCTTC.